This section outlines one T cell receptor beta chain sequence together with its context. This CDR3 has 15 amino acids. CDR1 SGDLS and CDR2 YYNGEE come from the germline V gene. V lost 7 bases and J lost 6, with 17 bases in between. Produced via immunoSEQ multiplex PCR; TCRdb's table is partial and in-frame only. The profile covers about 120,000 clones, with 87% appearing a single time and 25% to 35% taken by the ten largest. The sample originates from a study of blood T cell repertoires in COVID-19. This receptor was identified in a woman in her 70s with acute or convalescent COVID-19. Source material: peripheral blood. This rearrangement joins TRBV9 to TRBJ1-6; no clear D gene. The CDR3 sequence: CASSTMGGGNSPLHF. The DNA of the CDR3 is TGTGCCAGCTCCACCATGGGCGGAGGTAATTCACCCCTCCACTTT.